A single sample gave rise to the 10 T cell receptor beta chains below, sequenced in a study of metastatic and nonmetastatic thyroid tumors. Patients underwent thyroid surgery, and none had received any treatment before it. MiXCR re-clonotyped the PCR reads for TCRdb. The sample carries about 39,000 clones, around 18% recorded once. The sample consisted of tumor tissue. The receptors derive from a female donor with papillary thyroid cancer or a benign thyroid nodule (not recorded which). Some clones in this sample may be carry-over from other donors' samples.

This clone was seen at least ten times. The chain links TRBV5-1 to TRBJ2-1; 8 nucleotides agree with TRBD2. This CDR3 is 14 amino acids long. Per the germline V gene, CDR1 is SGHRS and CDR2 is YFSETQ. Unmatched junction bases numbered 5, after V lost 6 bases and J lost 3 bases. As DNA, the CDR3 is TGCGCCAGCACCGCCAGCGGGGGCTACAATGAGCAGTTCTTC. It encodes CASTASGGYNEQFF.

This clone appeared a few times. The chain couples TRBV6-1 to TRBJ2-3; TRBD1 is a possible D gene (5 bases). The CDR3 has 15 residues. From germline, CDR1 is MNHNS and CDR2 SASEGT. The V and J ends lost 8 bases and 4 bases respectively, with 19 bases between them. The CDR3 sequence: CASSHGAIGSDTQYF. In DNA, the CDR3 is TGTGCCAGCTCACATGGGGCAATTGGGTCAGATACGCAGTATTTT.

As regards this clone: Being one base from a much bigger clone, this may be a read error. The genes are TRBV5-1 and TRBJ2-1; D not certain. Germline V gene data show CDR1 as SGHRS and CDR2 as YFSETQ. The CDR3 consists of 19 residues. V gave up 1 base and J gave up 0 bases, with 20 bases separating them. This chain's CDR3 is CASSLSAAGGLSSYNEQFF. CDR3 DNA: TGCGCCAGCAGCTTGTCCGCCGCCGGCGGATTAAGCTCCTACAATGAGCAGTTCTTC.

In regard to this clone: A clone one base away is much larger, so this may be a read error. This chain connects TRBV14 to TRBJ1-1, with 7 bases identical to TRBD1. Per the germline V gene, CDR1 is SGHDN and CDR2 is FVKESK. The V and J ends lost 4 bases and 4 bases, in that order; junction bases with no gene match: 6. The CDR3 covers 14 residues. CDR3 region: CASSRTGESTEAFF. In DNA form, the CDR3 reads TGTGCCAGCAGCCGCACAGGGGAGAGCACTGAAGCTTTCTTT. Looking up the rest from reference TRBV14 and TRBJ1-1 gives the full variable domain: EAGVTQFPSHSVIEKGQTVTLRCDPISGHDNLYWYRRVMGKEIKFLLHFVKESKQDESGMPNNRFLAERTGGTYSTLKVQPAELEDSGVYFCASSRTGESTEAFFGQGTRLTVV.

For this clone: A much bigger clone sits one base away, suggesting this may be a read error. For the CDR3, the DNA is TGCAGTGCGGGGTACAGTTCGTACCAAGAGACCCAGTACTTC. This codes for CSAGYSSYQETQYF. This sequence joins TRBV20-1 and TRBJ2-5; D call uncertain. In germline, CDR1 is DFQATT, CDR2 SNEGSKA (reference sequence). The CDR3 runs 14 residues. V lost 6 bases, J lost 0 bases, and 14 bases lay in between.

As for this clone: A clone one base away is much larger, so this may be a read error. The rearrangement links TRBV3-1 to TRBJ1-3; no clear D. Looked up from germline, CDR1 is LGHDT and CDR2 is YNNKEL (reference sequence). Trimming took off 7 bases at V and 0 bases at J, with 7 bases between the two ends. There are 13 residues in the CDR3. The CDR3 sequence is CASNHFSGNTIYF. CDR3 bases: TGTGCCAGCAACCACTTCTCTGGAAACACCATATATTTT. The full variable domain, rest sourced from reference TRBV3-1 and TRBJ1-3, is DTAVSQTPKYLVTQMGNDKSIKCEQNLGHDTMYWYKQDSKKFLKIMFSYNNKELIINETVPNRFSPKSPDKAHLNLHINSLELGDSAVYFCASNHFSGNTIYFGEGSWLTVV.

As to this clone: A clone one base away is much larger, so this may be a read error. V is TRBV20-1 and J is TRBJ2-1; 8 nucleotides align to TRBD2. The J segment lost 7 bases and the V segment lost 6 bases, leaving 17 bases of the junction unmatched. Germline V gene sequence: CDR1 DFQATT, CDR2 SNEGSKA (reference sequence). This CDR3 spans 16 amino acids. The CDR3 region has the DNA TGCAGTGCCAAGAGCGGGGGCGGGAGAAGGATAAATGAGCAGTTCTTC. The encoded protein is CSAKSGGGRRINEQFF.

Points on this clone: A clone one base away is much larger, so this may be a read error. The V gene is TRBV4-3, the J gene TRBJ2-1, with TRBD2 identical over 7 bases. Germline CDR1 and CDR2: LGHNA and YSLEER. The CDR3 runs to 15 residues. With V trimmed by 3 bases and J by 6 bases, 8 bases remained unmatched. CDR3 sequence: CASSQGIAGGNEQFF. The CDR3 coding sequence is TGCGCCAGCAGCCAGGGAATAGCGGGCGGCAATGAGCAGTTCTTC.

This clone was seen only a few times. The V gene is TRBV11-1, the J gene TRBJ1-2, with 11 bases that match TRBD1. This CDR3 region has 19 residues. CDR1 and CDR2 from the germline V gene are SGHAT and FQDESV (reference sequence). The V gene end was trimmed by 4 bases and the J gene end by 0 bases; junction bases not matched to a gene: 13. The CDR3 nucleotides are TGTGCCAGCAGCTCCGTTCCCGGGACAGGGGGTAGAACTAACTATGGCTACACCTTC. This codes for CASSSVPGTGGRTNYGYTF.

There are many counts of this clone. CDR3 in DNA: TGTGCCAGCAGCGGTAGGTACGGGACTGAAGCTTTCTTT. Its protein product is CASSGRYGTEAFF. The V gene is TRBV6-1, the J gene TRBJ1-1; D unresolved. This CDR3 has 13 amino acids. Trimming cost V 6 bases and J 5 bases, with 13 bases left between them. Germline values: CDR1 MNHNS, CDR2 SASEGT.